This is a list of T cell receptor beta chains from one sample in a study of blood T cell repertoires in COVID-19. This table comes from immunoSEQ multiplex PCR, and its TCRdb copy is limited to in-frame clones, with some not included. The sample carries some 220,000 clones, 65% to 90% recorded once. Sequencing was done on a sample of peripheral blood. These receptors all come from an older woman with COVID-19, enrolled during active disease. Both conserved end residues are part of each CDR3. Fields, in order: V gene, J gene, CDR3 protein.

>TRBV7-2|TRBJ1-6
CASSAGSGSPLHF
>TRBV6-1|TRBJ2-1
CASSGRLAGDTYNEQFF
>TRBV3-1/TRBV3-2|TRBJ2-2
CASRHEGLARNTGELFF
>TRBV28|TRBJ1-1
CASGRQGSLREAFF
>TRBV7-9|TRBJ1-5
CASSFAGRNQPQHF
>TRBV30|TRBJ1-4
CAWSLNEKLFF
>TRBV19|TRBJ1-1
CASTWTGDTEAFF
>TRBV29-1|TRBJ2-7
CSGTGTGAGEQYF
>TRBV4-2|TRBJ2-7
CASSPGLAGISYEQYF
>TRBV9|TRBJ1-5
CASSVAADSNQPQHF
>TRBV4-3|TRBJ1-2
CASSQGNTAYGYTF
>TRBV11-3|TRBJ1-2
CASSAGTGRNYGYTF
>TRBV3-1/TRBV3-2|TRBJ1-2
CASSQDLGRVYGYTF
>TRBV4-2|TRBJ2-3
CASSPPGSGSTDTQYF
>TRBV10-3|TRBJ2-2
CAISEGGNTGELFF
>TRBV2|TRBJ1-2
CASILTGVPYGYTF
>TRBV24-1|TRBJ2-7
CATSDFRGEQYF
>TRBV19|TRBJ1-5
CASSPGVGYGNQPQHF
>TRBV5-4|TRBJ2-2
CASSSRLAGGELFF
>TRBV2|TRBJ1-2
CASSADTYGYTF
>TRBV6-5|TRBJ2-1
CASRRGFSSYNEQFF
>TRBV11-3|TRBJ1-2
CASSLASRSQLGDYGYTF
>TRBV18|TRBJ1-2
CASSQQGYGYTF